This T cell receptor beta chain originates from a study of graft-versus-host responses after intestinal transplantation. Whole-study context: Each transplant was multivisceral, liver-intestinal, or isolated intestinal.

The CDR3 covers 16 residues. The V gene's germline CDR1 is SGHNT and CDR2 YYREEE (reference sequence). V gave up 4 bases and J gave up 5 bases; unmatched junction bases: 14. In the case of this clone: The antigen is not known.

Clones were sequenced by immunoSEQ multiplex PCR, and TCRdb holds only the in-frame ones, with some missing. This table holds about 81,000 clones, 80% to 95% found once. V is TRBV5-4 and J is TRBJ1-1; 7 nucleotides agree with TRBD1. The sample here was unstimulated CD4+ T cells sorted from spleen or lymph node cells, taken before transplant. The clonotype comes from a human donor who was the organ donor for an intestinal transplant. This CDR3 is CASSPETGRAGTEAFF. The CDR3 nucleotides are TGTGCCAGCAGCCCTGAGACAGGGCGGGCCGGGACTGAAGCTTTCTTT.